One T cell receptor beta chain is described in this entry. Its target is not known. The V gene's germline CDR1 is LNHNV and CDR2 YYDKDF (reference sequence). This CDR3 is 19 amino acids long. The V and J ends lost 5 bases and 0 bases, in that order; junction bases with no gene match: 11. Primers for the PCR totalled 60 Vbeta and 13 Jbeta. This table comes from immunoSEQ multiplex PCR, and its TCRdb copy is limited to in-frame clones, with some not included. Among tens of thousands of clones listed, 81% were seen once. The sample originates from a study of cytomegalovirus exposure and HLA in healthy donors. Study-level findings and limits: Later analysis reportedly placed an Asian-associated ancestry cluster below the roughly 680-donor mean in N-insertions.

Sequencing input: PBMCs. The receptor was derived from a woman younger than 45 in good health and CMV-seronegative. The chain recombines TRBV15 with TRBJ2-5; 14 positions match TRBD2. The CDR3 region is CATSGGGTSGRGDQETQYF. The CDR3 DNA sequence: TGTGCCACCAGCGGGGGCGGGACTAGCGGGAGAGGGGACCAAGAGACCCAGTACTTC.